This entry is about one T cell receptor beta chain. What antigen it recognizes has not been identified. There are no base qualities to consult, and no much larger clone falls within one base. Donors were 39 systemically healthy Caucasian individuals from Russia aged roughly 6 to 95 years. Approximately 9.3 milliliters of peripheral blood were collected from each donor into EDTA-treated Vacutainer tubes. Ficoll-Paque density-gradient centrifugation was used to isolate PBMCs, with at least 6.5 million obtained per sample. Trizol reagent was used to extract total RNA from PBMCs, with at least 5 micrograms per sample. The percentages of naive CD45RAhigh/CD27high T cells were determined by flow cytometry on a PBMC aliquot from every donor. Libraries came from 5' RACE. This sample was sequenced with an Illumina HiSeq 2500. A second PCR of about 6 to 11 cycles was performed with a sample-barcoded 5' primer and a J-beta primer mix. A unique molecular identifier was introduced onto each TCR beta cDNA molecule by a template-switch 5' adaptor carrying 12 random nucleotides. At least 2.5 million CDR3-containing paired-end reads were obtained from each sample. All of the RNA was converted into first-strand cDNA using the Mint cDNA synthesis kit, with a TRBC-specific oligonucleotide serving as the primer. All cDNA was treated with uracil-DNA glycosylase and then went through a first 18-cycle PCR with the universal primers M1SS and BC2_uni_R. Regarding the original processing steps: Each sample was normalized by randomly selecting 1 million high-quality reads, each carrying a distinct molecular identifier. Instead of being binned into consensus sequences, reads with shared molecular identifiers were discarded. MiTCR, run with a Q25 quality threshold and the strictest error-elimination algorithm, handled CDR3 identification, clonotype clustering and error correction. A nonparametric unseen species model using Euler transformation provided a lower-bound estimate of total TCR beta diversity. The public sequencing data were trimmed at Q25 with fastp and processed into clonotypes with MiXCR by TCRdb, which kept only in-frame beta chains. Each CDR3 protein gets just one entry, which takes the most common genes and DNA from the rows behind it. The V and J calls, along with clone size, are taken from TCRdb and not from the paper's own processing. The sample has 850,000 to 1,000,000 distinct CDR3 sequences on record, roughly 50% of them singletons. The biggest ten clones account for over 10% of the sample.

This sample stems from a study of blood T cells in healthy people across ages (dated by TCRdb to between 2014 and 2017). Regarding the study in general: In model experiments, template switching captured roughly one uniquely barcoded TCR beta cDNA molecule for every two T cells. The study measured age-related changes in TCR beta repertoire diversity using deep sequencing normalized with unique cDNA molecular identifiers. Donors were grouped into four age groups: young (average roughly 15 years), middle-aged (around 39), aged (62) and long-lived (82). To avoid experimental bias, donors of different ages were distributed randomly across sequencing lanes. Using the same blood draw, the study looked at two additional independent replicas of 1 million unique cDNA reads for two donors, one aged 18 to 29 and the other aged 80 or older. Beyond this particular receptor, the publication reports: Total diversity estimates from one million sequenced T cells were considered lower bounds and underestimates. The percentage of naive T cells measured by flow cytometry correlated strongly with observed TCR beta diversity. As age increased, observed TCR beta diversity per million T cells dropped in a roughly linear way, and a significant reduction was already evident by age 40. Conclusive comparison of naive and antigen-experienced compartments was prevented by the profiling of bulk unsorted PBMCs. Compared with the aged group, the long-lived group had more naive CD4+ T cells, fewer expanded clones and increased TCR diversity, suggesting age selection. Donor CMV infection status was unknown, potentially confounding age-related changes in expanded clonotypes.

The CDR3, cysteine through phenylalanine, is 15 amino acids long. The entry retains the CDR3 DNA only, 45 bases that are in frame from base 1. Per the germline V gene (reference sequence), DFQATT is the CDR1 and SNEGSKA is the CDR2. Compared with germline, V lacks 2 bases and J lacks 6 bases; bases without a gene match: 9. Material: blood. The receptor was isolated from a man aged 25 to 40 in good health. The rearrangement joined TRBV20-1 to TRBJ2-2, with 7 middle bases fitting TRBD1. The CDR3 protein is CSARSQGSGAGELFF. The nucleotide sequence reads as follows: TGCAGTGCTAGATCACAGGGGTCCGGGGCCGGGGAGCTGTTTTTT.